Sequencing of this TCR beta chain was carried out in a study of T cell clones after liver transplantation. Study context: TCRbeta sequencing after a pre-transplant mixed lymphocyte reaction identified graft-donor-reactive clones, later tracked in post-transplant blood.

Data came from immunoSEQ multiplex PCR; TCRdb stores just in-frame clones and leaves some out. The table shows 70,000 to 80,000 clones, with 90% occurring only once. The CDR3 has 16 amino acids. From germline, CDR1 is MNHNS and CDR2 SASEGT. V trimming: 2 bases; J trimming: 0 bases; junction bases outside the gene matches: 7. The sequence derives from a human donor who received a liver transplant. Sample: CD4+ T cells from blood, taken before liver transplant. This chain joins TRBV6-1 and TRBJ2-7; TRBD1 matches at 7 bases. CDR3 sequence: CASSESTGLPSYEQYF. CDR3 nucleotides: TGTGCCAGCAGTGAATCGACAGGGCTCCCCTCCTACGAGCAGTACTTC.